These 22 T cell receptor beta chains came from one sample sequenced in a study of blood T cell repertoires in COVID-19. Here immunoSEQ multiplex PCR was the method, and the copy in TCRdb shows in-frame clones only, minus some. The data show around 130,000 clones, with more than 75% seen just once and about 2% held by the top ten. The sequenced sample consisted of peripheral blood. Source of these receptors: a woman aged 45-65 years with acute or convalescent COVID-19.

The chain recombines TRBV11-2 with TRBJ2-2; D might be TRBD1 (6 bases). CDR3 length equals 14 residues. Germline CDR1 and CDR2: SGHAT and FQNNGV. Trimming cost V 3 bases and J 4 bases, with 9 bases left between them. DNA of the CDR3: TGTGCCAGCAGCTTGGGACAAGGCACCGGGGAGCTGTTTTTT. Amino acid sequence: CASSLGQGTGELFF.

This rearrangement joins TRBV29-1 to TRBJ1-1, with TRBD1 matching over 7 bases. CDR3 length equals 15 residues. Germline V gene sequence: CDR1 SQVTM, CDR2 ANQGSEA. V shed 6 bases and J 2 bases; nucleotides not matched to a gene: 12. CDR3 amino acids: CSVEPGQNFNTEAFF. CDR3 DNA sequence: TGCAGCGTAGAACCGGGACAGAACTTCAACACTGAAGCTTTCTTT. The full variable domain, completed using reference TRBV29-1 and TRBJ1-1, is SAVISQKPSRDICQRGTSLTIQCQVDSQVTMMFWYRQQPGQSLTLIATANQGSEATYESGFVIDKFPISRPNLTFSTLTVSNMSPEDSSIYLCSVEPGQNFNTEAFFGQGTRLTVV.

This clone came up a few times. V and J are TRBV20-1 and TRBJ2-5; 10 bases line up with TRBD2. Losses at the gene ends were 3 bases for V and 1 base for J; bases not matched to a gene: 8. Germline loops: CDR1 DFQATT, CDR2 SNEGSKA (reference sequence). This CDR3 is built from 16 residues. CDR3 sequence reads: CSASKPGLAPQETQYF. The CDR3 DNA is TGCAGTGCTAGTAAACCGGGACTAGCGCCCCAAGAGACCCAGTACTTC.

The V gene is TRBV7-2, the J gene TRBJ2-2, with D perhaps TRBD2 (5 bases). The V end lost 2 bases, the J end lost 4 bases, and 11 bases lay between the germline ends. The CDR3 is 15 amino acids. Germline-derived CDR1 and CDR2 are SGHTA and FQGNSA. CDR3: CASSLTAGGTGELFF. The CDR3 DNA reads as TGTGCCAGCAGCTTAACCGCCGGAGGCACCGGGGAGCTGTTTTTT.

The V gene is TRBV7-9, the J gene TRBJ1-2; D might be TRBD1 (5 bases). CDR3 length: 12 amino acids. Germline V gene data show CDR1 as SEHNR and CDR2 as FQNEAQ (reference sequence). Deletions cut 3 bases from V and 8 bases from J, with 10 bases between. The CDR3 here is CASSFQGQGYTF. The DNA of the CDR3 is TGTGCCAGCAGCTTTCAGGGCCAAGGCTACACCTTC.

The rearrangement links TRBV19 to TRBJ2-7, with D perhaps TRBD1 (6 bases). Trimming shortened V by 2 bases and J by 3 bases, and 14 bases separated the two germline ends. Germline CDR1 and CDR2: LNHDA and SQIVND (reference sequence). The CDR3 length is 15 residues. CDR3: CASSISVTGSYEQYF. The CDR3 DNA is TGTGCCAGTAGTATATCGGTAACAGGGAGCTACGAGCAGTACTTC.

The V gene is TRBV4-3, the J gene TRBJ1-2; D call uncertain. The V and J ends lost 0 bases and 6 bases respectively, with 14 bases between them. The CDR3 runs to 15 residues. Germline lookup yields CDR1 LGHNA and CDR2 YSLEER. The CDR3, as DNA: TGCGCCAGCAGCCAAGATCTATCAACGGGAAATGGCTACACCTTC. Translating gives CASSQDLSTGNGYTF.

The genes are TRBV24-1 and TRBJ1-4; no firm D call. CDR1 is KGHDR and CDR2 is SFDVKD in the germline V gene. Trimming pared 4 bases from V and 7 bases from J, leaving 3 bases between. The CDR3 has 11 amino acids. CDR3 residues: CATSDGEKLFF. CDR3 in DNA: TGTGCCACCAGTGACGGTGAAAAACTGTTTTTT.

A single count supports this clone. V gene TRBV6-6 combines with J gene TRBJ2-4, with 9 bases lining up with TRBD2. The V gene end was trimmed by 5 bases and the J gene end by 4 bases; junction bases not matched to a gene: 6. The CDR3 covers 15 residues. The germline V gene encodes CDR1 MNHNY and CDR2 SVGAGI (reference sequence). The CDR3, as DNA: TGTGCCAGCAGTGGACACGCGGGGGGGAAAAACATTCAGTACTTC. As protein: CASSGHAGGKNIQYF.

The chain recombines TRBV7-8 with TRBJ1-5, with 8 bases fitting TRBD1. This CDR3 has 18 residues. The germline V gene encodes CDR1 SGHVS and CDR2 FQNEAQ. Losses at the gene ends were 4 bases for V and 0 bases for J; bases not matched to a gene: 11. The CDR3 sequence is CASSYRGRDVDSNQPQHF. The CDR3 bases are TGTGCCAGCAGCTACAGGGGGAGAGATGTTGATAGCAATCAGCCCCAGCATTTT.

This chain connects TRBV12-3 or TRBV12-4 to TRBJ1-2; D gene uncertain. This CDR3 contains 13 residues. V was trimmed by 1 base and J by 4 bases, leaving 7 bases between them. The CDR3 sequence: CASSLDNLYGYTF. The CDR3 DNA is TGTGCCAGCAGTTTAGACAACCTCTATGGCTACACCTTC.

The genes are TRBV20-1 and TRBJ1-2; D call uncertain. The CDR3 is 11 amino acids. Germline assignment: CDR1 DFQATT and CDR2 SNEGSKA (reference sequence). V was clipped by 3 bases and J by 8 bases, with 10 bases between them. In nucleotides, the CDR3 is TGCAGTGCTAGCGCCGGGAGCGGCTACACCTTC. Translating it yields CSASAGSGYTF.

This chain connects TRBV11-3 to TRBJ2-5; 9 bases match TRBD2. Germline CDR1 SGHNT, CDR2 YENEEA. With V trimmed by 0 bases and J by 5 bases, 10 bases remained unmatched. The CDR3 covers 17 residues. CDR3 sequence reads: CASSLDRRLAGWETQYF. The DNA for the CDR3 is TGTGCCAGCAGCTTAGATCGGCGGCTAGCGGGGTGGGAGACCCAGTACTTC.

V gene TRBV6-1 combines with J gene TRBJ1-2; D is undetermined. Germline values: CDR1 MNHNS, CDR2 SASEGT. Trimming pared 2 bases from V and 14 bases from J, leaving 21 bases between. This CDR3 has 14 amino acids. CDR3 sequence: CASSESLVPPLATF. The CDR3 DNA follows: TGTGCCAGCAGTGAAAGTCTCGTCCCCCCATTGGCTACCTTC.

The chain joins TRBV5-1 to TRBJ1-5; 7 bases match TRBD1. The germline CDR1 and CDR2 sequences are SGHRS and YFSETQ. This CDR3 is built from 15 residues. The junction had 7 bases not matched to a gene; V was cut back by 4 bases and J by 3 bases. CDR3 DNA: TGCGCCAGCAGCCTAATAGGGGGCCTCAATCAGCCCCAGCATTTT. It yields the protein CASSLIGGLNQPQHF.

Written as DNA, the CDR3 is TGTGCCAGCAGTGTAGGACTAGCGGTCCCGGATACGCAGTATTTT. Protein product: CASSVGLAVPDTQYF. The chain joins TRBV6-4 to TRBJ2-3; 10 bases agree with TRBD2. The germline CDR1 and CDR2 sequences are MRHNA and SNTAGT. Trimming cost V 4 bases and J 6 bases; bases outside gene matches: 7. CDR3 length: 15 residues.

The CDR3 loop is CASSIGLDKGTGELFF. CDR3 sequence (DNA): TGTGCCAGTAGTATAGGACTAGACAAGGGCACCGGGGAGCTGTTTTTT. The chain recombines TRBV19 with TRBJ2-2, with D perhaps matching TRBD2 (6 bases). The germline V gene has CDR1 LNHDA and CDR2 SQIVND (reference sequence). This CDR3 is 16 amino acids long. The V end was cut by 1 base, the J end by 4 bases, with 13 bases between.

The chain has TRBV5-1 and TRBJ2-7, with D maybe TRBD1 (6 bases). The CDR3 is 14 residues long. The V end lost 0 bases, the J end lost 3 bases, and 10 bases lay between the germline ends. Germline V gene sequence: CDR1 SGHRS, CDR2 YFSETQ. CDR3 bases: TGCGCCAGCAGCTTGGGGCAGGGGATCTACGAGCAGTACTTC. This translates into CASSLGQGIYEQYF.

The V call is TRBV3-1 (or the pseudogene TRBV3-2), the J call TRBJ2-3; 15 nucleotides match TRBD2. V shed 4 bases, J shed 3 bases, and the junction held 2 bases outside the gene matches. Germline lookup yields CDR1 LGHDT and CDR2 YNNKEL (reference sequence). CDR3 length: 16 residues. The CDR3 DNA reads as TGTGCCAGCAGCCGGGGGACTAGCGGGAGGACAGATACGCAGTATTTT. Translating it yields CASSRGTSGRTDTQYF.

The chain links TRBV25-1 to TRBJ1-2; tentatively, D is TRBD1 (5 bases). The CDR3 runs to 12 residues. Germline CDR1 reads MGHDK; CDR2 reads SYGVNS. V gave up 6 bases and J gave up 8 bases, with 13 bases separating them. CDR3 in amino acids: CASSIQGGGYTF. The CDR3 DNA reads TGTGCCAGCAGCATTCAGGGCGGCGGCTACACCTTC.

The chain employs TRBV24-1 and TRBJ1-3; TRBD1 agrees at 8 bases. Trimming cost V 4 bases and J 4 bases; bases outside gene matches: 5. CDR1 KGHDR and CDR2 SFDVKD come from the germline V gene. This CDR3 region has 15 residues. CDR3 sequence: CATSDATGAGNTIYF. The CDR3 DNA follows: TGTGCCACCAGTGACGCGACAGGGGCCGGAAACACCATATATTTT.

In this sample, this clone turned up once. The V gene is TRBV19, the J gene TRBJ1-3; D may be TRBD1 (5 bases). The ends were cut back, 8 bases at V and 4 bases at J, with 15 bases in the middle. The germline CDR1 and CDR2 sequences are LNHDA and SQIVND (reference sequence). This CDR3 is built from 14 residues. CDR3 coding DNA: TGTGCCAGTTCTACGGGACTTCGGGGAAACACCATATATTTT. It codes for CASSTGLRGNTIYF.